The T cell receptor (beta chain) under discussion was sequenced for a study of T-cell memory formation after mild COVID-19. The CDR3 contains 17 residues. Losses at the gene ends were 10 bases for V and 2 bases for J; bases not matched to a gene: 14. Germline loops: CDR1 MNHEY, CDR2 SMNVEV (reference sequence). TCRdb redid the calling of the 5' RACE reads with MiXCR, one entry per CDR3 protein. Of fewer than 140,000 distinct CDR3 sequences in the sample, approximately 15% are singletons; the top ten hold less than 35%. Sample: PBMCs or a T cell subset sorted from them (not recorded which). J is TRBJ1-2 and V is TRBV27; the match to TRBD1 covers 12 bases. The sequence was obtained from an adult woman who had mild COVID-19 (a few samples of this study predate the infection). Cell type and time point are not known. CDR3 in amino acids: CATRPGQGAPSNYGYTF. The CDR3, as DNA: TGTGCCACCCGACCGGGACAGGGGGCTCCTTCCAACTATGGCTACACCTTC.